The 23 T cell receptor beta chains below were found in one sample sequenced in a study of cytomegalovirus exposure and HLA in healthy donors. The PCR employed 60 Vbeta primers together with 13 Jbeta primers. This table comes from immunoSEQ multiplex PCR, and its TCRdb copy is limited to in-frame clones, with some not included. Of 170,000 or so clones detected, around three quarters appear once; the ten largest clones hold around 0.69%. Sequenced input: PBMCs. The origin of the receptors is a boy aged 5-17 years in good health and CMV-seronegative.

The V gene is TRBV6-5, the J gene TRBJ1-1; D gene unclear. The CDR3 has 13 residues. Germline V CDR1 and CDR2: MNHEY, SVGAGI. Between the trimmed V and J ends, which lost 2 bases and 5 bases, there was a span of 9 bases. Here the CDR3 reads CASSYPGGTEAFF. For the CDR3, the DNA is TGTGCCAGCAGTTACCCGGGTGGGACTGAAGCTTTCTTT.

The V call is TRBV9, the J call TRBJ1-1, with a weak D call TRBD1 (5 bases). V was shortened by 3 bases and J by 0 bases, with 15 bases between the two germline ends. There are 16 residues in the CDR3. Germline V CDR1 and CDR2: SGDLS, YYNGEE. In DNA form, the CDR3 reads TGTGCCAGCAGCGCGGGGGGGACGGGGATGAACACTGAAGCTTTCTTT. Its protein product is CASSAGGTGMNTEAFF.

The V gene is TRBV19, the J gene TRBJ2-7; TRBD1 aligns across 11 bases. Germline loops: CDR1 LNHDA, CDR2 SQIVND (reference sequence). The V segment lost 6 bases and the J segment 4 bases; nucleotides outside the gene matches: 5. CDR3 size: 14 residues. CDR3 DNA: TGTGCCAGTAGGGACAGGGGGCGCGGGTACGAGCAGTACTTC. Residues: CASRDRGRGYEQYF.

This clone appeared a few times. The rearrangement links TRBV5-4 to TRBJ2-5; TRBD1 matches 8 bases. The DNA end is a closer match to TRBJ2-7, so the J assignment may be wrong. The germline gives CDR1 SGHNT, CDR2 YYREEE (reference sequence). The CDR3 runs to 15 residues. CDR3 DNA sequence: TGTGCCAGCAGCCGACAGGGGATCAGCTCCTACGAGCAGTACTTC. As protein: CASSRQGISSYEQYF.

This sequence joins TRBV5-8 and TRBJ1-2; D not certain. The germline CDR1 and CDR2 sequences are SGHTS and YDEGEE. The CDR3 runs to 16 residues. The V end lost 2 bases, the J end lost 6 bases, and 20 bases lay between the germline ends. The chain's CDR3 is CASSFGDYVIRDGYTF. The CDR3 coding sequence is TGTGCCAGCAGCTTCGGGGATTACGTTATCCGGGATGGCTACACCTTC.

In DNA, the CDR3 is TGTGCCAGCAGTGGACATTATGATGAAAAACTGTTTTTT. This codes for CASSGHYDEKLFF. The chain is built from TRBV6-5 and TRBJ1-4; perhaps TRBD1 as D (5 bases). In germline, CDR1 is MNHEY, CDR2 SVGAGI. Trimming removed 5 bases from V and 6 bases from J, with 10 bases in between. CDR3 size: 13 residues.

This clone occurred a few times. Other DNA sequences in this sample translate to the same CDR3. For the CDR3, the DNA is TGTGCCAGCAGCGTGGACAGGGGCACCGGGGAGCTGTTTTTT. It yields the protein CASSVDRGTGELFF. V usage is TRBV9 and J usage is TRBJ2-2, with 9 bases identical to TRBD1. The CDR3 contains 14 residues. Germline V gene data show CDR1 as SGDLS and CDR2 as YYNGEE. V lost 2 bases and J lost 4; bases outside the gene matches: 0.

The chain uses TRBV28 and TRBJ2-7, with D perhaps TRBD2 (5 bases). The CDR3 is 13 amino acids. Trimming took off 7 bases at V and 1 base at J, with 11 bases between the two ends. The germline V gene has CDR1 MDHEN and CDR2 SYDVKM. CDR3 sequence: CASNAGPSYEQYF. The CDR3 region has the DNA TGTGCCAGCAATGCGGGCCCGTCCTACGAGCAGTACTTC.

The chain combines TRBV30 with TRBJ2-2; D unresolved. Germline V gene sequence: CDR1 GTSNPN, CDR2 SVGIG (reference sequence). This CDR3 spans 11 amino acids. The ends were cut back, 1 base at V and 8 bases at J, with 5 bases in the middle. CDR3 loop: CAWSAPGELFF. The CDR3 DNA reads TGTGCCTGGAGTGCCCCAGGGGAGCTGTTTTTT.

This clone was seen just once. The J gene is TRBJ1-3, the V gene TRBV30, with 8 bases aligning to TRBD1. The germline CDR1 and CDR2 sequences are GTSNPN and SVGIG (reference sequence). V shed 3 bases and J 3 bases; nucleotides not matched to a gene: 7. The CDR3 covers 15 residues. DNA for the CDR3: TGTGCCTGGAGGGCCGGACAGGGCGTTGGAAACACCATATATTTT. Protein product: CAWRAGQGVGNTIYF.

The gene calls are TRBV11-3 and TRBJ1-1; D gene unclear. This CDR3 region has 14 residues. Per the germline V gene, CDR1 is SGHNT and CDR2 is YENEEA. V gave up 5 bases and J gave up 1 base, with 11 bases separating them. The CDR3 DNA follows: TGTGCCAGCAGCGCCCGACGGAGGAACACTGAAGCTTTCTTT. Translation gives CASSARRRNTEAFF.

CDR3 sequence (DNA): TGTGCCATCAGTGAGTCAGGCAGGGGGAGTCAGCCCCAGCATTTT. As protein: CAISESGRGSQPQHF. The chain uses TRBV10-3 and TRBJ1-5, with 7 bases identical to TRBD1. Germline lookup yields CDR1 ENHRY and CDR2 SYGVKD. The ends lost 0 bases at V and 6 bases at J; junction bases unmatched: 5. This CDR3 is built from 15 residues.

The chain combines TRBV30 with TRBJ1-5; possible D gene TRBD1, 6 bases. This CDR3 spans 13 amino acids. From germline, CDR1 is GTSNPN and CDR2 SVGIG (reference sequence). Trimming took off 3 bases at V and 3 bases at J, with 9 bases between the two ends. In nucleotides, the CDR3 is TGTGCCTGGAGGGCAGGGGACAATCAGCCCCAGCATTTT. It specifies CAWRAGDNQPQHF.

This sequence joins TRBV10-1 and TRBJ2-1; 8 nucleotides align to TRBD2. The CDR3 consists of 15 residues. CDR1 is WNHNN, CDR2 SYGVQD, per germline (reference sequence). V dropped 3 bases and J dropped 2; count of bases not matched to a gene: 3. The CDR3 is CASSEGRGAYNEQFF. CDR3 nucleotide sequence: TGCGCCAGCAGTGAAGGGCGGGGGGCCTACAATGAGCAGTTCTTC.

This clone turned up a few times. This chain uses TRBV6-4 with TRBJ1-1; D not certain. The V gene lost 7 bases and the J gene lost 0 bases, with 18 bases spanning the gap. The germline V gene has CDR1 MRHNA and CDR2 SNTAGT. This CDR3 has 16 residues. This chain's CDR3 is CASKPDGGAMNTEAFF. CDR3 nucleotide sequence: TGTGCCAGCAAACCGGATGGCGGAGCCATGAACACTGAAGCTTTCTTT.

The chain couples TRBV9 to TRBJ2-7, with a weak D call TRBD1 (5 bases). This CDR3 is built from 15 residues. Germline assignment: CDR1 SGDLS and CDR2 YYNGEE. The V gene lost 3 bases and the J gene lost 2 bases, with 15 bases spanning the gap. CDR3 sequence: CASSGDQGFTYEQYF. CDR3 sequence (DNA): TGTGCCAGCAGCGGAGACCAGGGATTTACCTACGAGCAGTACTTC.

This clone was detected only a few times. This chain uses TRBV7-2 with TRBJ2-7, with 7 bases that match TRBD2. CDR1 is SGHTA, CDR2 FQGNSA, per germline. This CDR3 is built from 14 residues. Germline trimming cut 3 bases from V and 6 bases from J; bases unmatched to any gene: 8. The CDR3 DNA follows: TGTGCCAGCAGCTTTGATTGGCGGGAGCTCGAGCAGTACTTC. Its protein is CASSFDWRELEQYF.

The chain is built from TRBV7-2 and TRBJ1-4; D gene uncertain. CDR1 and CDR2 from the germline V gene are SGHTA and FQGNSA. V was shortened by 4 bases and J by 0 bases, with 9 bases between the two germline ends. CDR3 size: 15 residues. The CDR3 DNA is TGTGCCAGCAGCTCGTCTAGCTCAACTAATGAAAAACTGTTTTTT. Protein sequence: CASSSSSSTNEKLFF. Full variable domain (remainder filled in from reference TRBV7-2 and TRBJ1-4): GAGVSQSPSNKVTEKGKDVELRCDPISGHTALYWYRQSLGQGLEFLIYFQGNSAPDKSGLPSDRFSAERTGGSVSTLTIQRTQQEDSAVYLCASSSSSSTNEKLFFGSGTQLSVL.

Only a few counts were recorded for this clone. This chain uses TRBV18 with TRBJ2-2; D is unresolved. Trimming removed 3 bases from V and 1 base from J, with 9 bases in between. CDR3 length: 15 residues. Germline V gene lookup returns CDR1 KGHSH and CDR2 LQKENI. The CDR3 coding sequence is TGTGCCAGCTCACCCTCGCGGTTGAACACCGGGGAGCTGTTTTTT. Protein sequence: CASSPSRLNTGELFF.

The chain joins TRBV30 to TRBJ2-7; 7 bases map to TRBD1. Trimming removed 8 bases from V and 4 bases from J; junction bases left unmatched: 11. The CDR3 covers 13 residues. Germline V gene data show CDR1 as GTSNPN and CDR2 as SVGIG (reference sequence). The CDR3 DNA reads TGTGCCCTGTCCCGGGACAGAGCTTACGAGCAGTACTTC. It encodes CALSRDRAYEQYF.

The chain is built from TRBV30 and TRBJ1-6, with 9 nucleotides matching TRBD1. CDR3 size: 15 residues. Germline values: CDR1 GTSNPN, CDR2 SVGIG (reference sequence). The J segment lost 9 bases and the V segment lost 2 bases, leaving 8 bases of the junction unmatched. CDR3 sequence: CAWSSGTGSGSPLHF. The CDR3 DNA sequence: TGTGCCTGGAGTTCCGGGACAGGGTCCGGTTCACCCCTCCACTTT.

The chain combines TRBV12-2 with TRBJ1-1. TRBV12-2 is termed a pseudogene. The CDR3 length is 15 residues. CDR3 residues: CASRSSSVGNTEAFF. CDR3 in DNA: TGTGCAAGTCGCTCCTCTTCGGTCGGGAACACTGAAGCTTTCTTT.

This clone was seen once. The rearrangement joins TRBV9 to TRBJ2-7; 7 nucleotides align to TRBD1. This CDR3 contains 15 residues. From germline, CDR1 is SGDLS and CDR2 YYNGEE. Losses at the gene ends were 0 bases for V and 1 base for J; bases not matched to a gene: 4. This CDR3 reads CASSVAGTASYEQYF. CDR3 sequence (DNA): TGTGCCAGCAGCGTAGCGGGGACAGCATCCTACGAGCAGTACTTC. Full variable domain (outside the CDR3, taken from reference TRBV9 and TRBJ2-7): DSGVTQTPKHLITATGQRVTLRCSPRSGDLSVYWYQQSLDQGLQFLIQYYNGEERAKGNILERFSAQQFPDLHSELNLSSLELGDSALYFCASSVAGTASYEQYFGPGTRLTVT.